This T cell receptor (beta chain) was captured by sequencing in a study of beta chain features in type 1 diabetes (dated by TCRdb to about 2018). Study-level background: Patients and healthy donors did not differ in mean age, gender distribution, total cell number or subset yield. A total of roughly 99 million sorted cells were examined across all samples, and the number of cells per subset was strongly correlated with RNA yield. The study compared TCRB repertoires of sorted circulating CD4+ T cell subsets between recently diagnosed type 1 diabetes patients and matched healthy donors. Regulatory and stem cell-like memory subsets were obtained from only 8 patients and roughly eight healthy donors, while naive and central memory subsets were obtained from all 30 or so donors. Points the paper makes about the study in general: Because cDNA was sequenced instead of genomic DNA, highly expressing activated cells could be over-represented, though the groups showed no difference in activation or CD3 levels. Type 1 diabetes patients showed a moderate but significant shortening of TCRB CDR3 length in all four CD4+ subsets. Only small numbers of individuals were included in the HLA sub-analyses, which left unresolved whether HLA type had any influence on TCRB rearrangement. At VDJ recombination sites, patients with type 1 diabetes made fewer insertions and deleted more nucleotides, a pattern implying thymic rearrangement abnormalities. Naive, central memory and regulatory TCRB repertoires appeared to be more similar among patients than among healthy donors. Shorter templates might have been favored by PCR, but patient and control samples were amplified and corrected together, so both groups would have been affected equally by any skew.

V lost 4 bases and J lost 5 bases; the stretch between them is 15 bases long. Spanning cysteine to phenylalanine, the CDR3 consists of 15 amino acids. Only CDR3 DNA remains: 45 bases, in frame from the first base. CDR1 and CDR2, looked up from the germline V gene, are LGHNA and YNFKEQ. Each donor gave one peripheral blood draw, roughly 0.11 L on average, collected into heparinised tubes. A BD FACSAria II and a panel including CD45RO, CCR7, CD25, CD127, CD95 and CD27 were used to sort naive, central memory, regulatory and stem cell-like memory CD4+ T cells. Every sorted population had a purity above 95%. PBMCs were separated immediately by Lymphoprep density gradient centrifugation and were stained directly, without being cultured. Samples were stained and sorted in pairs, with one healthy donor and one patient per experiment, so that batch effects were minimized. This clone was recorded a few times. Its antigen specificity is not known. No per-base quality is available; no much larger clone lies one base away.

The entire amount of isolated RNA was reverse transcribed using the High Capacity cDNA Reverse Transcription Kit, so the sequenced TCRB transcripts were expressed ones. Naive, central memory and regulatory T cell samples underwent deep immunoSEQ sequencing, averaging approximately 3.5 million total reads per sample. Sorted cells were lysed in RLT buffer, and RNA was extracted using DNase-treated RNeasy Micro or Mini kits according to cell number. To prevent cross-contamination, each cell subset was processed individually, whereas patient and healthy donor samples were processed jointly. Using the immunoSEQ multiplex PCR, TCRB sequences were amplified from cDNA into 87-bp fragments spanning the CDR3 region. The amplicons were sequenced using the Illumina HiSeq platform. The paper's data handling went like this. PCR bias was corrected computationally using synthetic template baselines, and reads within Hamming distance 2 were collapsed, with unmergeable singletons discarded. Reads were aligned to IMGT to assign V, D and J genes, CDR3 length, and insertions or deletions at six rearrangement sites. Within each subset, clonotype counts were normalized to sorted cell number, and only after that were true diversity and Gini coefficients computed with the tcR R package. The overlap coefficient, calculated on TCRB nucleotide sequences, was used to quantify repertoire sharing. Out-of-frame TCRB sequences from naive cells were analyzed as a proxy for the pre-selection repertoire. This immuneACCESS table, as held by TCRdb, lists in-frame sequences with V and J called but not all clones. Of the missing ones, under half trace to an unresolved V gene in checked studies; the others have no known cause. That table furnishes V, J and clone size, whereas the DNA furnished D and trimming. This sample holds roughly 230,000 clones; approximately 10% were observed only once. In total, the top ten clones hold approximately 0.015% of the sample.

The source of this sequence is a man in his thirties or forties with type 1 diabetes. The material sequenced was naive CD4+ T cells from blood. Explained via the paper, the cell subset or site label denotes: true naive CD4+ T cells. The chain is encoded by TRBV4-2 joined to TRBJ2-1; matching of 7 bases hints at TRBD2 as the D gene. The DNA sequence is given as TGTGCCAGCAGCCCCCCAGGCGGGGGCAACAATGAGCAGTTCTTC. It specifies CASSPPGGGNNEQFF.